The entry below gives a single TCR beta chain sequence along with its context. Its antigen is undetermined. The record originates from a study of CD8 T cells in ankylosing spondylitis. Study results and caveats: Seemingly characteristic of ankylosing spondylitis blood was a TCR beta motif consisting of under ten highly homologous variants.

Via MiXCR, TCRdb re-called the 5' RACE reads, giving one row per CDR3 protein. The data show roughly 700,000 distinct CDR3 sequences, about 20% seen once. Germline loops: CDR1 SNHLY, CDR2 FYNNEI. The CDR3 is made up of 15 amino acids. The V end lost 5 bases, the J end lost 6 bases, and 17 bases lay between the germline ends. The chain combines TRBV2 with TRBJ1-5; D is ambiguous. The source is a male donor with ankylosing spondylitis. The sequenced sample consisted of blood, either unsorted or a sorted T cell fraction (not recorded which). CDR3 sequence (DNA): TGTGCCAGCAGTTTAATTGGCACCTTCTCTCAGCCCCAGCATTTT. The encoded protein is CASSLIGTFSQPQHF.